Listed below are T cell receptor beta chains from one sample, sequenced in a study of cytomegalovirus exposure and HLA in healthy donors. Assay: immunoSEQ multiplex PCR; the TCRdb copy retains only in-frame clones and omits some. This table has 260,000 or so clones, less than 95% appearing once. Sequenced material: PBMCs. All receptors come from a woman in her twenties or thirties in good health and CMV-seronegative. CDR3s include the opening cysteine and the closing phenylalanine or tryptophan. The D gene is left open where the match is weak.

j_gene: TRBJ2-1; d_gene: TRBD2; v_gene: TRBV4-3; len: 16; CDR3aa: CASSQVPGLAGAEQFF; CDR3nt: TGCGCCAGCAGCCAAGTTCCGGGACTAGCGGGAGCTGAGCAGTTCTTC
j_gene: TRBJ2-1; d_gene: TRBD2; v_gene: TRBV19; len: 15; CDR3aa: CASSMGTSGLNEQFF; CDR3nt: TGTGCCAGTAGTATGGGGACTAGCGGGCTCAATGAGCAGTTCTTC
j_gene: TRBJ2-7; d_gene: -; v_gene: TRBV5-5; len: 16; CDR3aa: CASTVGYGTTLWEQYF; CDR3nt: TGTGCCAGCACCGTCGGATACGGGACAACCCTCTGGGAGCAGTACTTC
j_gene: TRBJ2-3; d_gene: TRBD1; v_gene: TRBV6-5; len: 14; CDR3aa: CASRTGASTDTQYF; CDR3nt: TGTGCCAGCAGAACAGGGGCCTCCACAGATACGCAGTATTTT
j_gene: TRBJ2-7; d_gene: TRBD2; v_gene: TRBV18; len: 15; CDR3aa: CASSPGLAGTYEQYF; CDR3nt: TGTGCCAGCTCACCGGGACTAGCGGGAACCTACGAGCAGTACTTC
j_gene: TRBJ2-2; d_gene: TRBD1; v_gene: TRBV5-4; len: 14; CDR3aa: CASTPTGGTGELFF; CDR3nt: TGTGCCAGCACCCCGACAGGGGGAACCGGGGAGCTGTTTTTT
j_gene: TRBJ2-7; d_gene: TRBD1; v_gene: TRBV28; len: 12; CDR3aa: CASQGDLYEQYF; CDR3nt: TGTGCCAGCCAGGGGGATCTCTACGAGCAGTACTTC
j_gene: TRBJ1-3; d_gene: TRBD1; v_gene: TRBV27; len: 16; CDR3aa: CASSSGQESSGNTIYF; CDR3nt: TGTGCCAGCAGTTCCGGACAGGAGAGCTCTGGAAACACCATATATTTT
j_gene: TRBJ2-7; d_gene: -; v_gene: TRBV2; len: 14; CDR3aa: CASSEVGGPRDWYF; CDR3nt: TGTGCCAGCAGTGAAGTGGGGGGACCCCGGGATTGGTACTTC
j_gene: TRBJ1-1; d_gene: TRBD1; v_gene: TRBV28; len: 13; CDR3aa: CASRRDRATEAFF; CDR3nt: TGTGCCAGCAGGCGGGACAGGGCAACTGAAGCTTTCTTT
j_gene: TRBJ1-1; d_gene: -; v_gene: TRBV19; len: 14; CDR3aa: CASNERVMNTEAFF; CDR3nt: TGTGCCAGTAATGAGAGGGTGATGAACACTGAAGCTTTCTTT
j_gene: TRBJ1-2; d_gene: TRBD1; v_gene: TRBV6-1; len: 16; CDR3aa: CASSETGWTGLYGYTF; CDR3nt: TGTGCCAGCAGTGAAACTGGGTGGACAGGGCTCTATGGCTACACCTTC
j_gene: TRBJ1-4; d_gene: TRBD1; v_gene: TRBV28; len: 15; CDR3aa: CASSLGTATNEKLFF; CDR3nt: TGTGCCAGCAGTTTAGGGACAGCAACTAATGAAAAACTGTTTTTT
j_gene: TRBJ2-3; d_gene: -; v_gene: TRBV27; len: 12; CDR3aa: CASSLDADTQYF; CDR3nt: TGTGCCAGCAGTTTAGACGCAGATACGCAGTATTTT
j_gene: TRBJ2-5; d_gene: -; v_gene: TRBV6-5; len: 15; CDR3aa: CASERTGRNQETQYF; CDR3nt: TGTGCCAGCGAAAGAACGGGGCGGAACCAAGAGACCCAGTACTTC
j_gene: TRBJ2-7; d_gene: -; v_gene: TRBV28; len: 13; CDR3aa: CASSFSVDYEQYF; CDR3nt: TGTGCCAGCAGTTTTTCAGTGGACTACGAGCAGTACTTC
j_gene: TRBJ2-5; d_gene: -; v_gene: TRBV19; len: 13; CDR3aa: CASSINRQETQYF; CDR3nt: TGTGCCAGTAGTATTAACAGGCAAGAGACCCAGTACTTC
j_gene: TRBJ2-3; d_gene: -; v_gene: TRBV9; len: 14; CDR3aa: CASSTRRATDTQYF; CDR3nt: TGTGCCAGCAGCACAAGGAGGGCCACAGATACGCAGTATTTT
j_gene: TRBJ2-5; d_gene: TRBD2; v_gene: TRBV7-8; len: 18; CDR3aa: CASSSGLAGGPVLETQYF; CDR3nt: TGTGCCAGCAGCTCAGGACTAGCGGGAGGGCCGGTTTTGGAGACCCAGTACTTC
j_gene: TRBJ2-1; d_gene: TRBD1; v_gene: TRBV9; len: 15; CDR3aa: CASSVSGQALNEQFF; CDR3nt: TGTGCCAGCAGCGTTTCCGGACAGGCACTCAATGAGCAGTTCTTC
j_gene: TRBJ2-7; d_gene: TRBD1; v_gene: TRBV4-2; len: 16; CDR3aa: CASSQDHGQGSDEQYF; CDR3nt: TGTGCCAGCAGCCAAGATCACGGACAGGGGAGCGACGAGCAGTACTTC
j_gene: TRBJ2-7; d_gene: -; v_gene: TRBV18; len: 14; CDR3aa: CASSPAGDSYEQYF; CDR3nt: TGTGCCAGCTCACCGGCAGGAGATTCCTACGAGCAGTACTTC
j_gene: TRBJ2-7; d_gene: -; v_gene: TRBV10-3; len: 13; CDR3aa: CAISVDRRYEQYF; CDR3nt: TGTGCCATCAGTGTTGACAGGCGCTACGAGCAGTACTTC
j_gene: TRBJ2-5; d_gene: TRBD2; v_gene: TRBV12-5; len: 14; CDR3aa: CASGFSGRSETQYF; CDR3nt: TGTGCTAGTGGTTTTAGCGGGAGATCAGAGACCCAGTACTTC
j_gene: TRBJ2-2; d_gene: -; v_gene: TRBV27; len: 15; CDR3aa: CASRSPGANTGELFF; CDR3nt: TGTGCCAGTCGTTCCCCGGGAGCGAACACCGGGGAGCTGTTTTTT
j_gene: TRBJ2-5; d_gene: -; v_gene: TRBV14; len: 14; CDR3aa: CASSQGGYQETQYF; CDR3nt: TGTGCCAGCAGCCAAGGAGGGTACCAAGAGACCCAGTACTTC
j_gene: TRBJ2-3; d_gene: TRBD2; v_gene: TRBV27; len: 16; CDR3aa: CASSTLLASSTDTQYF; CDR3nt: TGTGCCAGCAGTACCCTACTAGCGTCTAGCACAGATACGCAGTATTTT
j_gene: TRBJ1-1; d_gene: -; v_gene: TRBV19; len: 14; CDR3aa: CASSIGSSNTEAFF; CDR3nt: TGTGCCAGTAGTATAGGCAGCTCGAACACTGAAGCTTTCTTT
j_gene: TRBJ2-2; d_gene: TRBD1; v_gene: TRBV5-1; len: 16; CDR3aa: CASSLAGQSNTGELFF; CDR3nt: TGCGCCAGCAGCTTGGCGGGACAGTCGAACACCGGGGAGCTGTTTTTT
j_gene: TRBJ1-1; d_gene: -; v_gene: TRBV29-1; len: 13; CDR3aa: CSVVGGLNTEAFF; CDR3nt: TGCAGCGTTGTCGGGGGATTGAACACTGAAGCTTTCTTT
j_gene: TRBJ2-1; d_gene: -; v_gene: TRBV6-1; len: 14; CDR3aa: CASSDPGHNNEQFF; CDR3nt: TGTGCCAGCAGTGACCCGGGACACAACAATGAGCAGTTCTTC
j_gene: TRBJ2-7; d_gene: TRBD1; v_gene: TRBV19; len: 14; CDR3aa: CASSIGAGGYEQYF; CDR3nt: TGTGCCAGTAGTATCGGGGCAGGGGGCTACGAGCAGTACTTC
j_gene: TRBJ2-3; d_gene: -; v_gene: TRBV18; len: 14; CDR3aa: CASSPVPSTDTQYF; CDR3nt: TGTGCCAGCTCACCGGTCCCTAGCACAGATACGCAGTATTTT
j_gene: TRBJ2-3; d_gene: -; v_gene: TRBV4-3; len: 16; CDR3aa: CASSQDTGGNTDTQYF; CDR3nt: TGCGCCAGCAGCCAAGACACTGGAGGAAACACAGATACGCAGTATTTT
j_gene: TRBJ1-1; d_gene: -; v_gene: TRBV27; len: 11; CDR3aa: CATRDGGVAFF; CDR3nt: TGTGCCACCAGGGATGGGGGAGTAGCTTTCTTT
j_gene: TRBJ2-7; d_gene: -; v_gene: TRBV7-9; len: 15; CDR3aa: CASSSDIGANHEQYF; CDR3nt: TGTGCCAGCAGCTCGGACATTGGAGCGAACCACGAGCAGTACTTC
j_gene: TRBJ2-7; d_gene: -; v_gene: TRBV5-1; len: 11; CDR3aa: CASSFGVEQYF; CDR3nt: TGCGCCAGCAGCTTTGGGGTTGAGCAGTACTTC
j_gene: TRBJ2-1; d_gene: TRBD2; v_gene: TRBV27; len: 17; CDR3aa: CASSLYVSGRAGDEQFF; CDR3nt: TGTGCCAGCAGTTTATATGTTAGCGGGAGGGCCGGGGATGAGCAGTTCTTC
j_gene: TRBJ2-7; d_gene: TRBD1; v_gene: TRBV28; len: 12; CDR3aa: CASSLDRAEQYF; CDR3nt: TGTGCCAGCAGCCTGGACAGGGCCGAGCAGTACTTC
j_gene: TRBJ2-7; d_gene: -; v_gene: TRBV5-1; len: 15; CDR3aa: CASSLTGVPTYEQYF; CDR3nt: TGCGCCAGCAGCTTGACCGGGGTACCTACCTACGAGCAGTACTTC
j_gene: TRBJ1-2; d_gene: -; v_gene: TRBV5-6; len: 14; CDR3aa: CASSPRNRVYGYTF; CDR3nt: TGTGCCAGCAGCCCCCGCAACAGAGTTTATGGCTACACCTTC
j_gene: TRBJ1-3; d_gene: -; v_gene: TRBV30; len: 16; CDR3aa: CAWTKRGRASGNTIYF; CDR3nt: TGTGCCTGGACGAAGAGGGGTAGAGCCTCTGGAAACACCATATATTTT
j_gene: TRBJ2-7; d_gene: -; v_gene: TRBV20-1; len: 11; CDR3aa: CSARGGPEQYF; CDR3nt: TGCAGTGCTAGAGGCGGACCTGAGCAGTACTTC